Each of the 14 T cell receptor beta chains below was sequenced from the same sample in a study of T cells in Graves' hyperthyroidism and ophthalmopathy. Amplified regions were TCR beta CDR3 sequences from RNA transcripts. First-round RT-PCR targeting the TCR CDR3 was performed with the HTBI primer set. One entry per CDR3 protein results from TCRdb running MiXCR on the multiplex PCR reads. The sample includes about 560,000 distinct CDR3 sequences, roughly a sixth of them seen just once. Sequenced: blood. These receptor sequences come from a young woman with Graves' hyperthyroidism.

This clonotype was seen at least ten times. V and J are TRBV6-2 or TRBV6-3 and TRBJ2-5; 12 positions match TRBD2. J gave up 4 bases and V 5 bases, and 5 bases lay outside the gene matches. The V gene's germline CDR1 is MNHEY and CDR2 SVGEGT. This CDR3 is 15 amino acids long. CDR3 coding DNA: TGTGCCAGCAGTCTAATGGGACTAGCGGGAGAGACCCAGTACTTC. It specifies CASSLMGLAGETQYF.

The rearrangement links TRBV12-3 or TRBV12-4 to TRBJ1-2; TRBD1 aligns across 7 bases. J lost 7 bases, V lost 3 bases, and 8 bases had no gene match. This CDR3 is built from 14 residues. CDR3 nucleotide sequence: TGTGCCAGCAGTTTCCCACAGGGGTTGGGTGGCTACACCTTC. This sequence encodes CASSFPQGLGGYTF.

The rearrangement links TRBV9 to TRBJ2-5, with D tentatively TRBD2 (5 bases). Germline CDR1 and CDR2: SGDLS and YYNGEE. Trimming took 1 base from V and 7 from J, leaving 17 bases between them. CDR3 length: 15 amino acids. The CDR3 loop is CASSVQSGSPPTQYF. The CDR3 nucleotides read TGTGCCAGCAGCGTACAAAGCGGAAGTCCCCCGACCCAGTACTTC.

This clonotype was observed many times. This chain links TRBV6-2 or TRBV6-3 with TRBJ2-7; 7 bases agree with TRBD2. With 6 bases clipped from V and 6 bases from J, the junction kept 11 bases outside the gene matches. Germline V CDR1 and CDR2: MNHEY, SVGEGT. The CDR3 has 14 residues. This CDR3 reads CASSNPGLRLEQYF. The CDR3, as DNA: TGTGCCAGCAGCAACCCGGGACTACGGCTCGAGCAGTACTTC.

This clonotype was detected many times. The rearrangement joins TRBV6-1 to TRBJ1-1; maybe TRBD1 (5 bases). The CDR3 runs to 14 residues. Germline V gene sequence: CDR1 MNHNS, CDR2 SASEGT. Trimming left V 4 bases short and J 0 bases short, with 9 bases between. DNA for the CDR3: TGTGCCAGCAGTGGGGACGGAATGAACACTGAAGCTTTCTTT. It codes for CASSGDGMNTEAFF.

This clonotype was seen at least ten times. The chain joins TRBV27 to TRBJ2-5, with D hard to call. V lost 1 base and J lost 4, with 13 bases in between. The CDR3 spans 15 residues. Germline values: CDR1 MNHEY, CDR2 SMNVEV (reference sequence). CDR3: CASSLWTDAGETQYF. In DNA, the CDR3 is TGTGCCAGCAGTTTATGGACGGATGCAGGAGAGACCCAGTACTTC.

This chain uses TRBV7-9 with TRBJ2-7; D remains unclear. V lost 5 bases and J 4 bases, leaving 9 bases between the germline ends. This CDR3 contains 12 residues. In germline, CDR1 is SEHNR, CDR2 FQNEAQ (reference sequence). The CDR3 loop is CASSPQIYEQYF. CDR3 nucleotides: TGTGCCAGCAGCCCGCAAATATACGAGCAGTACTTC.

At least ten counts were recorded for this clonotype. The chain carries TRBV2 and TRBJ2-3; possibly TRBD2 for D (6 bases). Trimming removed 5 bases at V and 2 bases at J, with 20 bases between. The germline gives CDR1 SNHLY, CDR2 FYNNEI. The CDR3 loop spans 17 amino acids. The chain's CDR3 is CASSLRAGGGDTDTQYF. The CDR3 DNA reads as TGTGCCAGCAGTCTCCGTGCCGGGGGAGGTGACACAGATACGCAGTATTTT. Using reference TRBV2 and TRBJ2-3 for the parts outside the CDR3, the full variable domain is EPEVTQTPSHQVTQMGQEVILRCVPISNHLYFYWYRQILGQKVEFLVSFYNNEISEKSEIFDDQFSVERPDGSNFTLKIRSTKLEDSAMYFCASSLRAGGGDTDTQYFGPGTRLTVL.

The rearrangement links TRBV6-2 or TRBV6-3 to TRBJ2-2, with TRBD2 matching over 9 bases. The CDR3 consists of 18 residues. Germline V lookup: CDR1 MNHEY, CDR2 SVGEGT. The trim removed 7 bases at V and 5 bases at J, leaving 17 bases unmatched. CDR3 amino acids: CASTFRDSGGLRTGELFF. The CDR3 DNA follows: TGTGCCAGCACCTTCCGGGATAGCGGGGGTTTACGGACCGGGGAGCTGTTTTTT.

This clonotype has only a few counts. The J gene is TRBJ1-5, the V gene TRBV4-3; D is perhaps TRBD1 (6 bases). The CDR3 has 13 amino acids. Deletions cut 8 bases from V and 6 bases from J, with 14 bases between. Germline lookup yields CDR1 LGHNA and CDR2 YSLEER. The CDR3, as DNA: TGCGCCAGCGGAACAGGGACCGGTCAGCCCCAGCATTTT. Residues: CASGTGTGQPQHF.

Ten or more counts support this clonotype. This chain joins TRBV11-2 and TRBJ2-7; 13 nucleotides agree with TRBD2. CDR1 and CDR2 (germline): SGHAT, FQNNGV. Trimming cost V 3 bases and J 1 base; bases outside gene matches: 9. This CDR3 comprises 18 residues. CDR3 DNA sequence: TGTGCCAGCAGCTTGATGACTAGCGGGGGGTCTAGTTCCTACGAGCAGTACTTC. This translates into CASSLMTSGGSSSYEQYF.

The table lists this clonotype with many counts. CDR3 sequence: CASSRRPNPSNYGYTF. DNA for the CDR3: TGTGCCAGCAGCCGACGCCCGAACCCATCTAACTATGGCTACACCTTC. The chain combines TRBV11-1 with TRBJ1-2; D gene ambiguous. The germline gives CDR1 SGHAT, CDR2 FQDESV (reference sequence). V gave up 5 bases and J gave up 0 bases, with 16 bases separating them. The CDR3 loop spans 16 amino acids.

This clonotype was detected a few times. The chain uses TRBV12-3 or TRBV12-4 and TRBJ2-1; possibly TRBD1 for D (6 bases). V lost 7 bases to trimming and J lost 8 bases, with 15 bases between them. CDR3 length: 13 residues. Written as DNA, the CDR3 is TGTGCCAGCACCGGGTTCAGGGGTGATGAGCAGTTCTTC. Translated, it gives CASTGFRGDEQFF.

This rearrangement joins TRBV6-1 to TRBJ1-5; D is ambiguous. The CDR3 has 15 residues. CDR1 is MNHNS and CDR2 is SASEGT in the germline V gene. V was clipped by 1 base and J by 5 bases, with 12 bases between them. The CDR3 spells CASSEGVGSDQPQHF. The CDR3 bases are TGTGCCAGCAGTGAAGGGGTGGGGAGCGATCAGCCCCAGCATTTT.